Shown below are 4 T cell receptor beta chains from a single sample sequenced in a study of Ad26.COV2.S vaccination and SARS-CoV-2 variants (dated by TCRdb to the early 2020s). What the treatment or condition label conveys for this sample: 19 received Ad26.COV2.S at low or high dose, single or two shots; about 5 received placebo; per-sample allocation not given. For vaccine and placebo recipients, repertoires were sequenced using samples collected on day 63 after the first injection. The protocol used for the library was the immunoSEQ multiplex PCR assay. TCRdb's version of the immuneACCESS table is confined to in-frame rearrangements and falls short of the full clone set. An unresolved V gene accounts for under half of the shortfall where checked; the remainder is of unknown origin. Here the sample has roughly 320,000 clones; about 82% occur a single time. The top ten constitute around 1.9% of the sample.

This sample comprised peripheral blood, obtained in a trial of Ad26.COV2.S vaccine versus placebo. The receptors stem from a person between 18 and 65 years old who received the Ad26.COV2.S COVID-19 vaccine or a placebo.

This clone turned up a few times. The V call is TRBV6-6, the J call TRBJ2-2, with D unclear. The germline gives CDR1 MNHNY, CDR2 SVGAGI (reference sequence). Trimming shortened V by 0 bases and J by 6 bases, and 2 bases separated the two germline ends. The CDR3 extends over 12 amino acids. The CDR3 loop is CASSYSAGELFF. In nucleotides, the CDR3 is TGTGCCAGCAGTTACTCCGCCGGGGAGCTGTTTTTT.

This clone occurred once. The chain uses TRBV21-1 and TRBJ2-5; the table's D call of TRBD1 was not tested on the DNA. TRBV21-1 is reported as a pseudogene. CDR3 size: 17 residues. This CDR3 reads CASSKDQTGRGPETQYF. The CDR3 bases are TGTGCCAGCAGCAAAGACCAAACAGGTAGGGGTCCGGAGACCCAGTACTTC.

CDR3: CASSDVTGVNTEAFF. CDR3 DNA: TGTGCCAGCTCAGACGTGACAGGGGTGAACACTGAAGCTTTCTTT. The genes are TRBV18 and TRBJ1-1; 8 bases map to TRBD1. The germline gives CDR1 KGHSH, CDR2 LQKENI. The CDR3 runs to 15 residues. V dropped 5 bases and J dropped 0; count of bases not matched to a gene: 5.

The V call is TRBV6-5, the J call TRBJ1-1; D remains unclear. In germline, CDR1 is MNHEY, CDR2 SVGAGI. The CDR3 has 12 residues. V lost 5 bases and J 11 bases, leaving 15 bases between the germline ends. The CDR3, as DNA: TGTGCCAGCAGTACTTCTGGCCTGGGGGCTTTCTTT. Its translation is CASSTSGLGAFF.